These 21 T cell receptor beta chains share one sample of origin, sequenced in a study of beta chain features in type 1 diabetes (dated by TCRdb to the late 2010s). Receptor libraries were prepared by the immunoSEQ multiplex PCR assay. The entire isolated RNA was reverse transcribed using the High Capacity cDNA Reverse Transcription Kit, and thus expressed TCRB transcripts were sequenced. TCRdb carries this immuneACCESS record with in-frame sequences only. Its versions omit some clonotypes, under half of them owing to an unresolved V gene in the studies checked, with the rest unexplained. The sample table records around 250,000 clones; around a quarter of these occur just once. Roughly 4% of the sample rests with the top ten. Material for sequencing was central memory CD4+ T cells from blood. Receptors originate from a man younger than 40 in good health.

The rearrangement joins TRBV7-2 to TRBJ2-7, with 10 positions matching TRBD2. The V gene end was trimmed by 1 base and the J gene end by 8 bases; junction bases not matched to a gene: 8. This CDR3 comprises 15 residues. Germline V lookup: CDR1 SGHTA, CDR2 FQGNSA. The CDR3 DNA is TGTGCCAGCAGCTTAGAAATCCTAGCGGGAGAGAAGCAGTACTTC. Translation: CASSLEILAGEKQYF.

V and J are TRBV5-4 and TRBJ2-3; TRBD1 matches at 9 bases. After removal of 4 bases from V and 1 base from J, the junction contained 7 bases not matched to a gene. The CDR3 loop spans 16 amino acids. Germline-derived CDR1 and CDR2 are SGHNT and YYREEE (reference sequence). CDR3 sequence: CASSLLDRGGTDTQYF. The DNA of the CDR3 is TGTGCCAGCAGCCTCCTGGACAGGGGAGGCACAGATACGCAGTATTTT.

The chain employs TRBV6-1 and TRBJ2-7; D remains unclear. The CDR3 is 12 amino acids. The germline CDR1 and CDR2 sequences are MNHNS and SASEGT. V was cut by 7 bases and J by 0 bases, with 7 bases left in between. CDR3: CASTRSSYEQYF. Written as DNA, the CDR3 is TGTGCCAGCACACGGAGCTCCTACGAGCAGTACTTC.

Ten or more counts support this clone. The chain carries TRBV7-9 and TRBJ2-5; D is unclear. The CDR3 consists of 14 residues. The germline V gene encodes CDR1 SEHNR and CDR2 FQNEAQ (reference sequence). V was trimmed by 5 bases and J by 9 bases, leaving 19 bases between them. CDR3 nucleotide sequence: TGTGCCAGCAGCCGCGACGGACCCAAGAGACCCCAGTACTTC. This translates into CASSRDGPKRPQYF.

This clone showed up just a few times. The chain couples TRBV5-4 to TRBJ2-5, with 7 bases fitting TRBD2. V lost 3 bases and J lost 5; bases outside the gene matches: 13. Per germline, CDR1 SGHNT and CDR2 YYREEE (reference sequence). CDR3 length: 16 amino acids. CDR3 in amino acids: CASSSRGRTDKETQYF. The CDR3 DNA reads TGTGCCAGCAGCTCCCGCGGGAGAACGGACAAGGAGACCCAGTACTTC.

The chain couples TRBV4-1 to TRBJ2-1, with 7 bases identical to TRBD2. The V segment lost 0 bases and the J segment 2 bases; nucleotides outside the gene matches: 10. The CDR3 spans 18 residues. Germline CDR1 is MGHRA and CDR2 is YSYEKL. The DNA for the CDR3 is TGCGCCAGCAGCCAAGATGGGACGGGAGGTCCCCCCTACAATGAGCAGTTCTTC. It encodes CASSQDGTGGPPYNEQFF.

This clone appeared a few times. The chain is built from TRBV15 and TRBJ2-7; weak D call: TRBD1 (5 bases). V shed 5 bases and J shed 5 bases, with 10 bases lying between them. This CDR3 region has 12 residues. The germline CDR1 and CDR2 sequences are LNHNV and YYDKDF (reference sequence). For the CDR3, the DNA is TGTGCCACCAGCCTGACAGCTGACGAGCAGTACTTC. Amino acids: CATSLTADEQYF.

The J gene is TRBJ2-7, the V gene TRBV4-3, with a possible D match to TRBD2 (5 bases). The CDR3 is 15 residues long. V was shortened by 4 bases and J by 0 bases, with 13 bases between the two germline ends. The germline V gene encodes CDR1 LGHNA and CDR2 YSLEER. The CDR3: CASSRNRDSSYEQYF. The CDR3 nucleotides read TGCGCCAGCAGCCGCAACCGGGATAGCTCCTACGAGCAGTACTTC.

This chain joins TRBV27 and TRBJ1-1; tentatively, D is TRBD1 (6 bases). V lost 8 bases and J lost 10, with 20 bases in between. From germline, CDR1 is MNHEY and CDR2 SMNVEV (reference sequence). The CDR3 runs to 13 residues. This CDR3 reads CASSAGGRSPAFF. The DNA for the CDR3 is TGTGCCAGCTCAGCCGGGGGGCGCAGCCCAGCTTTCTTT.

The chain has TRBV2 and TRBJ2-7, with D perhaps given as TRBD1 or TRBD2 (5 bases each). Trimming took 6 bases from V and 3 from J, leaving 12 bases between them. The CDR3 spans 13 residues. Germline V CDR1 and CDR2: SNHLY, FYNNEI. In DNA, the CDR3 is TGTGCCAGCAGGGGGGTCCCACACTACGAGCAGTACTTC. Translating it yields CASRGVPHYEQYF.

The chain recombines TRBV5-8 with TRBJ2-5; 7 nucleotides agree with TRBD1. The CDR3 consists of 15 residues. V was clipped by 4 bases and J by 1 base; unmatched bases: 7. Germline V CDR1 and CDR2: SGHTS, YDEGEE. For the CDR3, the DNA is TGTGCCAGCAGCAACAGGGGCTCTTTCCAAGAGACCCAGTACTTC. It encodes CASSNRGSFQETQYF.

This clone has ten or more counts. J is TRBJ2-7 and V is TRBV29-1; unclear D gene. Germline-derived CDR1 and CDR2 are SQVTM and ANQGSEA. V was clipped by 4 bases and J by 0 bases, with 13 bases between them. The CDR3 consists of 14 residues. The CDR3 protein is CSVVVGLSSYEQYF. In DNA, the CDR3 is TGCAGCGTTGTTGTGGGCCTCAGCTCCTACGAGCAGTACTTC.

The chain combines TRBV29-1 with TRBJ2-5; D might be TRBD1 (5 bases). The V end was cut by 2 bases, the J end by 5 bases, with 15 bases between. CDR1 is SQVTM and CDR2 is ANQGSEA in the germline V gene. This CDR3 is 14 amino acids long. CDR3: CSVEWQGHWETQYF. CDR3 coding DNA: TGCAGCGTTGAATGGCAGGGCCATTGGGAGACCCAGTACTTC.

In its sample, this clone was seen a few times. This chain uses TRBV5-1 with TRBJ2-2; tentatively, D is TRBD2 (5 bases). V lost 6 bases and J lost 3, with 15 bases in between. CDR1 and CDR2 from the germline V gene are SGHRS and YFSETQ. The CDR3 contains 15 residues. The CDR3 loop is CASKQTSGYTGELFF. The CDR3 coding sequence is TGCGCCAGCAAACAAACCTCGGGGTACACCGGGGAGCTGTTTTTT.

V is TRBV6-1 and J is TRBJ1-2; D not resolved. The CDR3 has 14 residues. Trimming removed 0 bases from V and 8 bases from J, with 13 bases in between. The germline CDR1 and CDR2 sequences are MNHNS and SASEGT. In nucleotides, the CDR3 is TGTGCCAGCAGTGAAGCGCTTGGTAAATCGGGCTACACCTTC. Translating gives CASSEALGKSGYTF.

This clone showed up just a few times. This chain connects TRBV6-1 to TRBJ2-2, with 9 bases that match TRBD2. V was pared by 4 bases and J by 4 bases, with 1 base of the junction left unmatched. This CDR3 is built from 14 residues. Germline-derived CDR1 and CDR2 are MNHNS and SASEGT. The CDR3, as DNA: TGTGCCAGCAGTGGGCGGGAGGGCACCGGGGAGCTGTTTTTT. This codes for CASSGREGTGELFF.

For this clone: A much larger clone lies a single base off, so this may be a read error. The CDR3 protein is CALSVRGRGNTGELFF. Written as DNA, the CDR3 is TGTGCCTTGAGTGTACGCGGCAGGGGGAACACCGGGGAGCTGTTTTTT. The chain recombines TRBV30 with TRBJ2-2; tentatively, D is TRBD1 (6 bases). Germline V lookup: CDR1 GTSNPN, CDR2 SVGIG (reference sequence). The CDR3 is 16 residues long.

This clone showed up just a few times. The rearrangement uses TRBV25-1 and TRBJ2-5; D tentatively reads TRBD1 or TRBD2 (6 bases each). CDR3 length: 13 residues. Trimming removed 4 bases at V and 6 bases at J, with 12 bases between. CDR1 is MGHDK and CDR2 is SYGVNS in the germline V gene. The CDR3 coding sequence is TGTGCCAGCAGTGGAGGGGGGTTTCAGACCCAGTACTTC. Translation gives CASSGGGFQTQYF.

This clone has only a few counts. The CDR3 spells CATSRYGTSGTRSYNEQFF. CDR3 in DNA: TGTGCCACCAGCAGATACGGGACTAGCGGGACCCGCTCCTACAATGAGCAGTTCTTC. The chain couples TRBV15 to TRBJ2-1; 13 bases align to TRBD2. V trimming: 2 bases; J trimming: 0 bases; junction bases outside the gene matches: 7. This CDR3 spans 19 amino acids. Per germline, CDR1 LNHNV and CDR2 YYDKDF (reference sequence).

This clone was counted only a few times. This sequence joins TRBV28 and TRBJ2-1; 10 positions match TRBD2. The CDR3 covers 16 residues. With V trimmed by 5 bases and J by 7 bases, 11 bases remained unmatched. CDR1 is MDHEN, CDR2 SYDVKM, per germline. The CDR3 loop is CASSPSDSGRWNEQFF. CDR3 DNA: TGTGCCAGCAGTCCATCGGATAGCGGGAGGTGGAATGAGCAGTTCTTC.

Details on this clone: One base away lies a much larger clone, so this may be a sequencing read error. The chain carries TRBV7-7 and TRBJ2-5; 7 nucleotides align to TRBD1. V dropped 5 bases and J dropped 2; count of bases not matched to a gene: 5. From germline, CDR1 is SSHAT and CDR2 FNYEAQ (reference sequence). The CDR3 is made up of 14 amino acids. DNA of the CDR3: TGTGCCAGCAGCCCCGGGACAGTACAAGAGACCCAGTACTTC. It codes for CASSPGTVQETQYF.